This T cell receptor (beta chain) was identified during a study of brain T cells in children with intractable seizures. With respect to this clone: Its antigen is currently unknown.

General study results and limits: Viral specificity was inferred only from CDR3 similarity; HCMV serostatus was unknown. Pre- and post-surgery blood differed in depth, so pre-surgery absences may be undersampling.

This CDR3 contains 18 residues. Germline CDR1 reads MGHRA; CDR2 reads YSYEKL. The V gene lost 4 bases and the J gene lost 4 bases, with 24 bases spanning the gap. Generated by immunoSEQ multiplex PCR, the TCRdb table keeps only in-frame clones and is missing some. Of about 41,000 clones listed, more than 80% are singletons. The source was peripheral blood, collected at surgery. The clonotype was recovered from a girl aged 2-9 years with tuberous sclerosis and intractable seizures. The rearrangement links TRBV4-1 to TRBJ2-3, with a possible D match to TRBD2 (6 bases). This CDR3 reads CASSPTPEEGGRADTQYF. Here the CDR3 DNA reads TGCGCCAGCAGCCCGACACCAGAGGAGGGAGGAAGGGCAGATACGCAGTATTTT.